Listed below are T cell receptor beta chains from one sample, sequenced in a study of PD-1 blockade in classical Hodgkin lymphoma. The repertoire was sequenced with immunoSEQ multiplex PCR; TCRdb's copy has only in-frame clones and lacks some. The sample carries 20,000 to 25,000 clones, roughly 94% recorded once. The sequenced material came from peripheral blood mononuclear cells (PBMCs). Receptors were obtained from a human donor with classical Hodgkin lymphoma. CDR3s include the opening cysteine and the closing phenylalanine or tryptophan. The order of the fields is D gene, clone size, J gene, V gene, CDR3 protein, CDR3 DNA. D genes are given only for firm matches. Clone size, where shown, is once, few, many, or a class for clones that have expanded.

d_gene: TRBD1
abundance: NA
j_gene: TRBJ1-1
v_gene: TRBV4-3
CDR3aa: CASSQESVRGPNTEAFF
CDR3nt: TGCGCCAGCAGCCAAGAGAGTGTCAGGGGGCCAAACACTGAAGCTTTCTTT

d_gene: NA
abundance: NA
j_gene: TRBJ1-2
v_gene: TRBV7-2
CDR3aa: CASSYLGGDYGYTF
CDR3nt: TGTGCCAGCAGCTATCTCGGGGGGGACTATGGCTACACCTTC

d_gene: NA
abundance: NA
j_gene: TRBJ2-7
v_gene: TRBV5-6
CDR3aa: CASSLGVYEQYF
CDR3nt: TGTGCCAGCAGCTTGGGGGTATACGAGCAGTACTTC

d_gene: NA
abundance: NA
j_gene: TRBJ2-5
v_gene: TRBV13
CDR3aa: CASSDETYKETQYF
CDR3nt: TGTGCCAGCAGCGACGAGACATACAAAGAGACCCAGTACTTC

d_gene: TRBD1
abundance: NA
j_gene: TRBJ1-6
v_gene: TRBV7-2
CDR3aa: CASSLGPGQGNSPLHF
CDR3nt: TGTGCCAGCAGCTTAGGTCCGGGACAGGGGAATTCACCCCTCCACTTT

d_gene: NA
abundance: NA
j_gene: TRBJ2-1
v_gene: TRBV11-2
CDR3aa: CASSSLDSYNEQFF
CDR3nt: TGTGCCAGCAGCTCCCTCGACAGCTACAATGAGCAGTTCTTC

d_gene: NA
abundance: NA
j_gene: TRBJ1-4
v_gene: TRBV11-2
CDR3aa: CASSLMGGEKLFF
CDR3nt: TGTGCCAGCAGCCTAATGGGGGGAGAAAAACTGTTTTTT

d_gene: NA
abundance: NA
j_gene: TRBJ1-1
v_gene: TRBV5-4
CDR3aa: CASNWTEAFF
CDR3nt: TGTGCCAGCAATTGGACTGAAGCTTTCTTT

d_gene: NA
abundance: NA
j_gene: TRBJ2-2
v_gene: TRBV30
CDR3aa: CAWSVGGYTGELFF
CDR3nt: TGTGCCTGGAGTGTAGGGGGGTACACCGGGGAGCTGTTTTTT

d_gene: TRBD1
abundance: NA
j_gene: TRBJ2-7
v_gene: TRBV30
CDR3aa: CAWSVDRGNYEQYF
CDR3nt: TGTGCCTGGAGTGTGGACAGGGGGAACTACGAGCAGTACTTC

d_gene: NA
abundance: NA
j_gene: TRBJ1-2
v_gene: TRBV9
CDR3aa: CASSVGTFGYGYTF
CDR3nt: TGTGCCAGCAGCGTAGGCACCTTTGGCTATGGCTACACCTTC

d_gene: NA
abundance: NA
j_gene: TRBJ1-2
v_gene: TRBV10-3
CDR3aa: CAISERKERAGYGYTF
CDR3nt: TGTGCCATCAGTGAGAGGAAAGAAAGGGCCGGGTATGGCTACACCTTC

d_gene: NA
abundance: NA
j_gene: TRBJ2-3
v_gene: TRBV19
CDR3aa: CASSPWGAQRADTQYF
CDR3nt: TGTGCCAGTAGTCCCTGGGGGGCCCAGAGGGCAGATACGCAGTATTTT

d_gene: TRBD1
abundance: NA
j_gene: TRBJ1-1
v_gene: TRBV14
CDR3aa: CASSLGQGDTEAFF
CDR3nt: TGTGCCAGCAGCCTGGGACAGGGAGACACTGAAGCTTTCTTT

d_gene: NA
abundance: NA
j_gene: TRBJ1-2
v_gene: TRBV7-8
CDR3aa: CASSLAPGGYTF
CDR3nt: TGTGCCAGCAGCTTAGCGCCGGGTGGCTACACCTTC

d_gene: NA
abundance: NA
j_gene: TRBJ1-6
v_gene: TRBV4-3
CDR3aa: CASSRQWRIYNSPLHF
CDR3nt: TGCGCCAGCAGCCGCCAATGGCGGATCTATAATTCACCCCTCCACTTT

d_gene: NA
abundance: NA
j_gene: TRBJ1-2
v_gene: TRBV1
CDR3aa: CTSSQQHVRDGYTF
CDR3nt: TGCACCAGCAGCCAACAGCACGTCAGGGATGGCTACACCTTC

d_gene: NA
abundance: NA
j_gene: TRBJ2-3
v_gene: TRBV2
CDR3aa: CASVLDTQYF
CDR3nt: TGTGCCAGCGTCTTAGATACGCAGTATTTT

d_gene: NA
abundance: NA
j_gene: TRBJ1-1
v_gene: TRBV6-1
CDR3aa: CASSARGGSEAFF
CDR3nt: TGTGCCAGCAGTGCCCGCGGTGGGTCTGAAGCTTTCTTT

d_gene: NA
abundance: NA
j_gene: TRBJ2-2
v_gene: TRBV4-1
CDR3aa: CASSLTGTGELFF
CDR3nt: TGCGCCAGCAGCCTAACGGGCACCGGGGAGCTGTTTTTT

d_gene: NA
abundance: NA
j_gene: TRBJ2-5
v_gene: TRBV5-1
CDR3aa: CASSSLQELGETQYF
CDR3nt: TGCGCCAGCAGCTCCCTACAGGAATTGGGAGAGACCCAGTACTTC

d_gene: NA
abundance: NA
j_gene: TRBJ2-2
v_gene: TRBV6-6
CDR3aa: CASSFGTLTGELFF
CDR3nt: TGTGCCAGCAGCTTCGGGACTTTAACCGGGGAGCTGTTTTTT

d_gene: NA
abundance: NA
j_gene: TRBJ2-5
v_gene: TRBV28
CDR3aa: CASMRQAVETQYF
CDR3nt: TGTGCCAGCATGAGACAGGCGGTGGAGACCCAGTACTTC

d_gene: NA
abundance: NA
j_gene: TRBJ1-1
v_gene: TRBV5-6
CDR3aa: CASSLRWGAVTEAFF
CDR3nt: TGTGCCAGCAGCCTCCGTTGGGGGGCGGTCACTGAAGCTTTCTTT

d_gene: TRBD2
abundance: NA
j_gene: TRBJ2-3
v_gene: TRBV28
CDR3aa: CASVSAGGRTDTQYF
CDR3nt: TGTGCCAGCGTGTCGGCGGGGGGCCGCACAGATACGCAGTATTTT

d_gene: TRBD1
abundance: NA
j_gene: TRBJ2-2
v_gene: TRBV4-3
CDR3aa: CASSPKTGLDTGELFF
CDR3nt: TGCGCCAGCAGCCCGAAGACAGGGCTGGACACCGGGGAGCTGTTTTTT

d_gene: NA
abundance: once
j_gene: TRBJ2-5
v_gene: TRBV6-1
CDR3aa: CASSQGRAQETQYF
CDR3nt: TGTGCCAGCAGTCAAGGCAGGGCACAAGAGACCCAGTACTTC

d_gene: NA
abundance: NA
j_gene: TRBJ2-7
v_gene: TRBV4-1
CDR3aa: CASSQDTRQSSYEQYF
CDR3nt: TGCGCCAGCAGCCAAGATACGCGGCAGAGCTCCTACGAGCAGTACTTC

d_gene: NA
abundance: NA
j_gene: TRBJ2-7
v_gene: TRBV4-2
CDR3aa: CASSQDQAGYGISWEQYF
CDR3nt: TGTGCCAGCAGCCAAGATCAGGCGGGGTATGGGATCTCGTGGGAGCAGTACTTC

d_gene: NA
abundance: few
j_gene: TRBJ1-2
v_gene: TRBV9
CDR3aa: CASSVDRVGYGYTF
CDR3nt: TGTGCCAGCAGCGTAGACAGGGTTGGCTATGGCTACACCTTC

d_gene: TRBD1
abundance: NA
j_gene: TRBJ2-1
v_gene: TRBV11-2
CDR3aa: CASNAHRDRDNEQFF
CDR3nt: TGTGCCAGCAACGCGCACCGGGACAGGGACAATGAGCAGTTCTTC

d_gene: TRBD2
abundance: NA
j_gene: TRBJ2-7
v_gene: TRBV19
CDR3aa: CASTRTAARGAYEQYF
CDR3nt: TGTGCCAGTACCAGGACAGCCGCGCGGGGGGCCTACGAGCAGTACTTC

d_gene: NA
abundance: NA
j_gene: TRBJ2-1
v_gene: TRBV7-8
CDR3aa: CASSFGGHGNEQFF
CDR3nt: TGTGCCAGCAGCTTCGGGGGGCATGGGAATGAGCAGTTCTTC

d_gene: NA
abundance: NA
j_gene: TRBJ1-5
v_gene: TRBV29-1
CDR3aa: CSVGQGENQPQHF
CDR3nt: TGCAGCGTTGGTCAGGGAGAGAATCAGCCCCAGCATTTT

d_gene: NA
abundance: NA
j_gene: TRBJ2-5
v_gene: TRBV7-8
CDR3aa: CASSSNPPTRTWETQYF
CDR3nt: TGTGCCAGCAGCTCCAACCCCCCAACAAGGACCTGGGAGACCCAGTACTTC

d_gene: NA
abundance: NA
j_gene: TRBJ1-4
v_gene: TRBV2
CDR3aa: CASSEAAGSPLLKLFF
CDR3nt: TGTGCCAGCAGTGAAGCCGCGGGGTCACCCCTCTTGAAACTGTTTTTT

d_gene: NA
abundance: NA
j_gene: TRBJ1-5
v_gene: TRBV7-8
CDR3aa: CASSLNEAQPQHF
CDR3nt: TGTGCCAGCAGCTTAAATGAAGCTCAGCCCCAGCATTTT

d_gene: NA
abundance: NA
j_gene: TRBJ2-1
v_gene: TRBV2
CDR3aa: CASTAGWDSRREFF
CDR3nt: TGTGCCAGCACCGCGGGTTGGGACTCCCGTCGGGAGTTCTTC

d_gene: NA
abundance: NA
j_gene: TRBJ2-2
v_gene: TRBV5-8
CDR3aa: CASSLSGPGELFF
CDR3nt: TGTGCCAGCAGCTTGTCAGGCCCCGGGGAGCTGTTTTTT

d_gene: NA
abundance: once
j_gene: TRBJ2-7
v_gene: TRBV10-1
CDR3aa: CARLTGIGLYEQYF
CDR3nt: TGCGCCAGACTTACAGGAATAGGACTCTACGAGCAGTACTTC

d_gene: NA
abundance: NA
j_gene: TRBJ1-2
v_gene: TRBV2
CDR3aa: CASSEVRQGVDGYTF
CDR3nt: TGTGCCAGCAGTGAAGTACGTCAGGGAGTTGATGGCTACACCTTC

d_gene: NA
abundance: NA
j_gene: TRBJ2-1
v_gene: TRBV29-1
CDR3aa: CSVTEYNEQFF
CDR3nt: TGCAGCGTGACAGAATACAATGAGCAGTTCTTC

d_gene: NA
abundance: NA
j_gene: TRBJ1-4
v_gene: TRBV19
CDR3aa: CASSPRESRGREKLFF
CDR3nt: TGTGCCAGTAGCCCGAGGGAGAGCAGGGGACGAGAAAAACTGTTTTTT

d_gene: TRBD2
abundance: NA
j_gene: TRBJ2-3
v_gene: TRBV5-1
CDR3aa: CASSPGLAVRTDTQYF
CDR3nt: TGCGCCAGCAGCCCGGGACTAGCGGTGCGCACAGATACGCAGTATTTT

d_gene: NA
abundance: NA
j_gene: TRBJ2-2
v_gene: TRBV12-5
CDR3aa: CASGLKQGGSGELFF
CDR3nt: TGTGCTAGTGGTTTGAAACAGGGTGGTTCCGGGGAGCTGTTTTTT

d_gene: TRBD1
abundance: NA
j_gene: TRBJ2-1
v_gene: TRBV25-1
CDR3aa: CASKGDRGPGNEQFF
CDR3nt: TGTGCCAGCAAGGGCGACAGGGGGCCGGGGAATGAGCAGTTCTTC

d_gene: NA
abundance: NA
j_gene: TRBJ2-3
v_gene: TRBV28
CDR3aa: CASSTVGRGATDTQYF
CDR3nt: TGTGCCAGCAGTACGGTGGGGAGGGGGGCCACAGATACGCAGTATTTT